This T cell receptor (beta chain) was sequenced in a study of CD8 T cells in ankylosing spondylitis. Study results and limitations: Significantly higher representation of disease-linked clones was reported for matched ankylosing spondylitis synovial fluid. What appeared characteristic of ankylosing spondylitis blood was a TCR beta motif of eight or nine highly homologous variants.

Preparation of TCR beta libraries was done by quantitative 5'-RACE with molecular barcodes. TCRdb reanalysed the 5' RACE reads using MiXCR and keeps one entry per CDR3 protein. The repertoire holds 250,000 to 300,000 distinct CDR3 sequences, with 15% to 20% as singletons. Turning to this clonotype: Its antigen is unidentified.

V was clipped by 0 bases and J by 1 base, with 7 bases between them. Germline-derived CDR1 and CDR2 are SGDLS and YYNGEE. The CDR3 spans 14 residues. This receptor was taken from a male donor with ankylosing spondylitis or in good health (not recorded which). The sample taken for sequencing was blood, either unsorted or a sorted T cell fraction (not recorded which). The chain couples TRBV9 to TRBJ2-5; D remains unclear. For the CDR3, the DNA is TGTGCCAGCAGCGTAGATGGCGGCCAAGAGACCCAGTACTTC. Its protein is CASSVDGGQETQYF.